The following is a T cell receptor beta chain sequence with its context. Profiled with immunoSEQ multiplex PCR; TCRdb holds only in-frame clones, not every one. Of a few hundred thousand clones in the sample, roughly 85% were seen once. V was pared by 1 base and J by 0 bases, with 9 bases between. The CDR3 contains 15 residues. CDR1 and CDR2 from the germline V gene are LNHDA and SQIVND (reference sequence). This sample is drawn from a study of blood T cell repertoires in COVID-19. Cohort 3 donors counted as recovered after two negative PCRs, clearance, or resolved symptoms. This sequence joins TRBV19 and TRBJ1-1, with D perhaps TRBD1 (6 bases). Sequencing used PBMCs or T cells enriched from blood (not recorded which). This sequence originates from a woman in her 30s who had recovered from COVID-19. The CDR3, as DNA: TGTGCCAGTAGTATAGCCACAGGGCTGAACACTGAAGCTTTCTTT. This sequence encodes CASSIATGLNTEAFF.